These 9 T cell receptor beta chains share one sample of origin, sequenced in a study of blood T cell repertoires in COVID-19. Clones were sequenced by immunoSEQ multiplex PCR, and TCRdb holds only the in-frame ones, with some missing. The sample contains under 70,000 clones, about 91% of which appear only once. Sequencing was carried out using peripheral blood. These receptors all stem from a woman aged 70-85 years with acute or convalescent COVID-19.

CDR3 region: CASSETSGLSEQYF. CDR3 in DNA: TGTGCCAGCAGTGAGACTAGCGGGCTTTCCGAGCAGTACTTC. The J gene is TRBJ2-7, the V gene TRBV2, with 10 bases aligning to TRBD2. The junction had 5 bases not matched to a gene; V was cut back by 3 bases and J by 6 bases. CDR3 size: 14 residues. The germline V gene has CDR1 SNHLY and CDR2 FYNNEI. The whole variable domain, filled in from reference TRBV2 and TRBJ2-7, reads EPEVTQTPSHQVTQMGQEVILRCVPISNHLYFYWYRQILGQKVEFLVSFYNNEISEKSEIFDDQFSVERPDGSNFTLKIRSTKLEDSAMYFCASSETSGLSEQYFGPGTRLTVT.

The rearrangement joins TRBV4-1 to TRBJ1-1; tentatively, D is TRBD1 (5 bases). Trimming took 0 bases from V and 10 from J, leaving 15 bases between them. CDR3 size: 14 residues. From germline, CDR1 is MGHRA and CDR2 YSYEKL. The CDR3 sequence: CASSQDDRSGSAFF. The CDR3 DNA reads as TGCGCCAGCAGCCAAGACGATAGGTCAGGGTCAGCTTTCTTT.

The chain is built from TRBV7-6 and TRBJ2-2, with 7 bases aligning to TRBD1. Losses at the gene ends were 6 bases for V and 1 base for J; bases not matched to a gene: 8. The CDR3 runs to 16 residues. Germline V gene sequence: CDR1 SGHVS, CDR2 FNYEAQ. The CDR3: CASRPTGAGNTGELFF. CDR3 nucleotides: TGTGCCAGCAGGCCTACAGGGGCAGGGAACACCGGGGAGCTGTTTTTT.

J is TRBJ1-2 and V is TRBV6-1, with D uncertain. CDR1 is MNHNS, CDR2 SASEGT, per germline. V was shortened by 3 bases and J by 5 bases, with 10 bases between the two germline ends. The CDR3 runs 13 residues. CDR3 in DNA: TGTGCCAGCAGTGAGGGAGGACCATATGGCTACACCTTC. Translation gives CASSEGGPYGYTF.

The V gene is TRBV24-1, the J gene TRBJ2-3, with D possibly matching TRBD2 (5 bases). V was clipped by 6 bases and J by 2 bases, with 11 bases between them. The CDR3 length is 14 residues. Looked up from germline, CDR1 is KGHDR and CDR2 is SFDVKD. CDR3 bases: TGTGCCACCAGTAGTGGGGAGTTCACAGATACGCAGTATTTT. This gives the protein CATSSGEFTDTQYF.

This clone showed up just once. The V call is TRBV18, the J call TRBJ2-5, with TRBD1 matching 7 bases. Losses at the gene ends were 3 bases for V and 3 bases for J; bases not matched to a gene: 1. The CDR3 loop spans 13 amino acids. The germline gives CDR1 KGHSH, CDR2 LQKENI. CDR3 bases: TGTGCCAGCTCACCCGACAGGGAAGAGACCCAGTACTTC. This sequence encodes CASSPDREETQYF. Combining the CDR3 with reference TRBV18 and TRBJ2-5 gives the whole variable domain NAGVMQNPRHLVRRRGQEARLRCSPMKGHSHVYWYRQLPEEGLKFMVYLQKENIIDESGMPKERFSAEFPKEGPSILRIQQVVRGDSAAYFCASSPDREETQYFGPGTRLLVL.

The CDR3 nucleotides are TGCGCCAGCAAACAGGGGCCCAATGAAAAACTGTTTTTT. Its protein product is CASKQGPNEKLFF. The chain couples TRBV5-1 to TRBJ1-4, with 7 bases lining up with TRBD1. Germline CDR1 reads SGHRS; CDR2 reads YFSETQ. The CDR3 has 13 amino acids. The junction had 4 bases not matched to a gene; V was cut back by 6 bases and J by 5 bases.

The chain recombines TRBV3-1 (or the pseudogene TRBV3-2) with TRBJ1-2, with 7 bases lining up with TRBD1. This CDR3 is built from 16 residues. Trimming at V came to 6 bases and at J to 8 bases, leaving 18 bases not matched to a gene. Germline V gene lookup returns CDR1 LGHDT and CDR2 YNNKEL (reference sequence). The CDR3 region has the DNA TGTGCCAGCAGACCCCTTATGACAGGGCGGGTGGAAGGCTACACCTTC. Translation gives CASRPLMTGRVEGYTF.

For this clone: Within the sample, other DNA sequences also encode this same CDR3. This chain uses TRBV7-2 with TRBJ1-1; D not certain. Germline V gives CDR1 SGHTA, CDR2 FQGNSA. Trimming removed 1 base at V and 1 base at J, with 7 bases between. CDR3 size: 14 residues. The DNA for the CDR3 is TGTGCCAGCAGCTTAGTACCAGGGAACACTGAAGCTTTCTTT. It encodes CASSLVPGNTEAFF.